The 12 T cell receptor beta chains below all came from one sample that was sequenced in a study of early T cells in non-severe SARS-CoV-2 infection. Via MiXCR, TCRdb re-called the 5' RACE reads, giving one row per CDR3 protein. The sample has under 85,000 distinct CDR3 sequences, about 12% seen once. The source material was whole blood. The receptors derive from an adult who was a healthcare worker with PCR-confirmed SARS-CoV-2 infection or an uninfected control (not recorded which).

This clonotype was seen many times. The V call is TRBV30, the J call TRBJ1-5; D is unclear. The germline V gene encodes CDR1 GTSNPN and CDR2 SVGIG (reference sequence). V lost 2 bases and J 4 bases, leaving 12 bases between the germline ends. The CDR3 sequence is 14 residues long. CDR3 protein: CAWSTSILNQPQHF. The CDR3 region has the DNA TGTGCCTGGAGTACCTCGATCCTAAATCAGCCCCAGCATTTT.

V and J are TRBV11-2 and TRBJ2-1; D is possibly TRBD1 (6 bases). Germline lookup yields CDR1 SGHAT and CDR2 FQNNGV. The CDR3 has 14 residues. V was trimmed by 5 bases and J by 1 base, leaving 9 bases between them. CDR3 DNA sequence: TGTGCCAGCAGCATGACAGGTTCCTACAATGAGCAGTTCTTC. Amino acid sequence: CASSMTGSYNEQFF.

The gene calls are TRBV9 and TRBJ2-7; tentative D call: TRBD1 (5 bases). The germline V gene has CDR1 SGDLS and CDR2 YYNGEE. V lost 0 bases, J lost 4 bases, and 11 bases lay in between. The CDR3 runs to 14 residues. The CDR3 region has the DNA TGTGCCAGCAGCGTAGCTACAGGCCATTACGAGCAGTACTTC. Translation: CASSVATGHYEQYF.

The J gene is TRBJ1-5, the V gene TRBV6-2 or TRBV6-3; 9 nucleotides match TRBD1. CDR1 is MNHEY, CDR2 SVGEGT, per germline. The CDR3 totals 14 residues. Trimming removed 2 bases from V and 7 bases from J; junction bases left unmatched: 3. This chain's CDR3 is CASSYADRGQPQHF. CDR3 nucleotides: TGTGCCAGCAGTTACGCAGACAGGGGGCAGCCCCAGCATTTT.

This chain connects TRBV12-3 or TRBV12-4 to TRBJ2-7; 8 bases line up with TRBD1. The J segment lost 3 bases and the V segment lost 6 bases, leaving 7 bases of the junction unmatched. This CDR3 has 14 residues. CDR3 in amino acids: CASRGTGQIYEQYF. The DNA for the CDR3 is TGTGCCAGCAGGGGGACAGGACAGATCTACGAGCAGTACTTC.

The rearrangement links TRBV9 to TRBJ1-1; no definite D call. There are 13 residues in the CDR3. Germline CDR1 SGDLS, CDR2 YYNGEE. Trimming removed 0 bases at V and 4 bases at J, with 7 bases between. The CDR3 DNA reads TGTGCCAGCAGCGTAGGCGAACTCACTGAAGCTTTCTTT. Translating it yields CASSVGELTEAFF.

This clonotype was seen a handful of times. J is TRBJ2-5 and V is TRBV12-5; maybe TRBD1 (5 bases). With 4 bases removed from V and 2 bases from J, the gap between germline ends came to 8 bases. CDR1 is LGHNT and CDR2 is FRNRAP in the germline V gene. The CDR3 length is 13 residues. Written as DNA, the CDR3 is TGTGCTAGTGGTTACGACAGACAAGAGACCCAGTACTTC. Residues: CASGYDRQETQYF.

This clonotype was found many times. J is TRBJ2-3 and V is TRBV18, with unresolved D. V was pared by 1 base and J by 0 bases, with 11 bases between. Germline lookup yields CDR1 KGHSH and CDR2 LQKENI. This CDR3 spans 16 amino acids. In DNA, the CDR3 is TGTGCCAGCTCACCACTGGCCGGCCCCAGCACAGATACGCAGTATTTT. The encoded protein is CASSPLAGPSTDTQYF.

This clonotype has just a few counts. The chain carries TRBV10-3 and TRBJ1-3, with D possibly matching TRBD1 (6 bases). The CDR3 loop spans 15 amino acids. Germline values: CDR1 ENHRY, CDR2 SYGVKD. V lost 0 bases and J 4 bases, leaving 10 bases between the germline ends. The CDR3 DNA is TGTGCCATCAGTGAGTCCCGGGGGCGAGGAAACACCATATATTTT. It encodes CAISESRGRGNTIYF.

In this sample, this clonotype turned up many times. The chain combines TRBV24-1 with TRBJ2-3; 8 nucleotides match TRBD1. The CDR3 contains 18 residues. V lost 4 bases and J lost 1; bases outside the gene matches: 12. In germline, CDR1 is KGHDR, CDR2 SFDVKD. CDR3: CATSDPAKTGARTDTQYF. The CDR3 DNA is TGTGCCACCAGTGACCCAGCAAAGACAGGGGCCCGCACAGATACGCAGTATTTT.

This chain links TRBV2 with TRBJ1-4, with unresolved D. The germline gives CDR1 SNHLY, CDR2 FYNNEI. The V gene lost 5 bases and the J gene lost 4 bases, with 11 bases spanning the gap. This CDR3 contains 14 residues. CDR3 sequence (DNA): TGTGCCAGCAGTTCCCTGTACGGTAATGAAAAACTGTTTTTT. The encoded protein is CASSSLYGNEKLFF.

This clonotype was observed at least ten times. V and J are TRBV3-1 and TRBJ2-4; the match to TRBD2 covers 14 bases. Germline V gene lookup returns CDR1 LGHDT and CDR2 YNNKEL (reference sequence). The length of the CDR3 is 19 residues. Unmatched junction bases numbered 6, after V lost 2 bases and J lost 0 bases. The CDR3 DNA reads TGTGCCAGCAGCCAATTACCGGGACTAGCGGGAGTAGCCAAAAACATTCAGTACTTC. Translating it yields CASSQLPGLAGVAKNIQYF.